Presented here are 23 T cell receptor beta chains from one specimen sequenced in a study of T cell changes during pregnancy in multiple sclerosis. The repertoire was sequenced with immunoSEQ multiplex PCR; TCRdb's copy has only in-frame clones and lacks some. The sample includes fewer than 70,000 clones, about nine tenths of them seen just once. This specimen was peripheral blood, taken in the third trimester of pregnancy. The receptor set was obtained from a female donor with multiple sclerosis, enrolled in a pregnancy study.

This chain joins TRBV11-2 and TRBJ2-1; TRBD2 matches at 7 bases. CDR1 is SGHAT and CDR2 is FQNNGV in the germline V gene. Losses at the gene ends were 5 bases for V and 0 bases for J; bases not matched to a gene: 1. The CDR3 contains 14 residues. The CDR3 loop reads CASSRTSSYNEQFF. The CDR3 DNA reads TGTGCCAGCAGCCGGACTAGCTCCTACAATGAGCAGTTCTTC.

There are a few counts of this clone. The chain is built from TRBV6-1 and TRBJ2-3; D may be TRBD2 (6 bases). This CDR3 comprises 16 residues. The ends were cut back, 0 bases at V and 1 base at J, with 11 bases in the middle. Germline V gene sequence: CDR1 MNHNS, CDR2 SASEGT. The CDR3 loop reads CASSEAMASGTDTQYF. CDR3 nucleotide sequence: TGTGCCAGCAGTGAAGCGATGGCTAGCGGCACAGATACGCAGTATTTT.

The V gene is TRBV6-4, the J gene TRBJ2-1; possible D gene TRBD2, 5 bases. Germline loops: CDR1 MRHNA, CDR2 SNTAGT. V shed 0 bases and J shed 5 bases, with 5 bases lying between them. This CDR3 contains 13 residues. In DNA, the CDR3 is TGTGCCAGCAGTGACTCGACTAACAATGAGCAGTTCTTC. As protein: CASSDSTNNEQFF.

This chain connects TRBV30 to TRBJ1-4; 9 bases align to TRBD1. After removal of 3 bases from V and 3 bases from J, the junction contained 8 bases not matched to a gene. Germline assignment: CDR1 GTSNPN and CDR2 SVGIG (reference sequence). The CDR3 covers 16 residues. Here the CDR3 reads CAWRPQGAGANEKLFF. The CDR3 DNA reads TGTGCCTGGAGACCACAGGGGGCCGGGGCTAATGAAAAACTGTTTTTT. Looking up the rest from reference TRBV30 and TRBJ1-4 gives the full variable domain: SQTIHQWPATLVQPVGSPLSLECTVEGTSNPNLYWYRQAAGRGLQLLFYSVGIGQISSEVPQNLSASRPQDRQFILSSKKLLLSDSGFYLCAWRPQGAGANEKLFFGSGTQLSVL.

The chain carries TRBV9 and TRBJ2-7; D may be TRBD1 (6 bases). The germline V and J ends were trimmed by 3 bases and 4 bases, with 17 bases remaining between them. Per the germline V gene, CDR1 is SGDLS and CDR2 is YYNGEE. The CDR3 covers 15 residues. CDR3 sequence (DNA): TGTGCCAGCAGCGGTCGGGACACCCGACCTTACGAGCAGTACTTC. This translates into CASSGRDTRPYEQYF.

For the CDR3, the DNA is TGCGCCAGCAGCACCCAGCCGGGACAGGGGGCGAGGGGCTACACCTTC. Its protein is CASSTQPGQGARGYTF. V usage is TRBV5-1 and J usage is TRBJ1-2; 12 positions agree with TRBD1. J lost 8 bases, V lost 4 bases, and 12 bases had no gene match. This CDR3 has 16 amino acids. CDR1 is SGHRS, CDR2 YFSETQ, per germline.

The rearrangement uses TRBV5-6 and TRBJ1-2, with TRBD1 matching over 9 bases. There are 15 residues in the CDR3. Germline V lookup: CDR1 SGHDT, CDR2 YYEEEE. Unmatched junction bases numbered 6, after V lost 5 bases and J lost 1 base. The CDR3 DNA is TGTGCCAGCAGTTTACAGGGGGCGGGTAACTATGGCTACACCTTC. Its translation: CASSLQGAGNYGYTF.

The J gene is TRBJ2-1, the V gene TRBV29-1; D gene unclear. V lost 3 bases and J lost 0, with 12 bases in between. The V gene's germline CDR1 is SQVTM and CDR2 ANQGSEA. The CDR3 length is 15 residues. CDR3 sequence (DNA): TGCAGCGTTGATTGTTTGCGGAGCTCCTACAATGAGCAGTTCTTC. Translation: CSVDCLRSSYNEQFF.

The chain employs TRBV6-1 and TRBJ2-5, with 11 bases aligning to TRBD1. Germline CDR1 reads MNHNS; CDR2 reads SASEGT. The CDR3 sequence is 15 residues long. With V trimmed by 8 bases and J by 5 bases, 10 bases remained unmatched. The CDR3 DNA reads TGTGCCAGCTTCCCCCGGACAGGGGGCCATGAGACCCAGTACTTC. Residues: CASFPRTGGHETQYF.

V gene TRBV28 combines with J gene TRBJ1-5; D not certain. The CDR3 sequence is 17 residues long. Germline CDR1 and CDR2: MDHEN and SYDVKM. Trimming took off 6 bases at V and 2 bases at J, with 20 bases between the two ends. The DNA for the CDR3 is TGTGCCAGCAGCCTCACCCGCGATTCCGGGGGCAATCAGCCCCAGCATTTT. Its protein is CASSLTRDSGGNQPQHF.

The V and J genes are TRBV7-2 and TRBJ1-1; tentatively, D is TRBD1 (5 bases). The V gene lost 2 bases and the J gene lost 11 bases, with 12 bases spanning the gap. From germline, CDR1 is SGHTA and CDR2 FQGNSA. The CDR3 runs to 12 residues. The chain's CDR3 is CASSLIRVGAFF. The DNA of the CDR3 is TGTGCCAGCAGCTTAATCAGGGTAGGGGCTTTCTTT.

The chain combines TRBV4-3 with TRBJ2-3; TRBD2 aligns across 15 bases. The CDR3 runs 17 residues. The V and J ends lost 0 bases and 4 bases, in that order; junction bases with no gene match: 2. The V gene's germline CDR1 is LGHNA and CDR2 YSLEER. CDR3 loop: CASSQERTSGGADTQYF. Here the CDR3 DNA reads TGCGCCAGCAGCCAAGAAAGGACTAGCGGGGGGGCAGATACGCAGTATTTT.

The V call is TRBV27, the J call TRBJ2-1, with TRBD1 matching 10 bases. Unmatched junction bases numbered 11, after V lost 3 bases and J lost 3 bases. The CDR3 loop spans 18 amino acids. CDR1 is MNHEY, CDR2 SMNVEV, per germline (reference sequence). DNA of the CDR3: TGTGCCAGCAGTTTGGGGACAGGGGCCATTTCCCTCTACAATGAGCAGTTCTTC. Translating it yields CASSLGTGAISLYNEQFF.

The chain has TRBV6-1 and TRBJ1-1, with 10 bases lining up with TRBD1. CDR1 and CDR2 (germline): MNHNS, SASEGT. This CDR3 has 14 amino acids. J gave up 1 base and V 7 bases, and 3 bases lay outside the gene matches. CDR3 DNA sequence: TGTGCCAGCATCCGGACAGGGGGGAACACTGAAGCTTTCTTT. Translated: CASIRTGGNTEAFF.

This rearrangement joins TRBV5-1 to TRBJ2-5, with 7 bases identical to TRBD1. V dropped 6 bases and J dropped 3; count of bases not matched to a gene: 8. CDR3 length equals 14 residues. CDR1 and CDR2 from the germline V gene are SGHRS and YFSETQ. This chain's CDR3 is CASTWGTAKETQYF. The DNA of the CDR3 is TGCGCCAGCACTTGGGGGACAGCTAAAGAGACCCAGTACTTC.

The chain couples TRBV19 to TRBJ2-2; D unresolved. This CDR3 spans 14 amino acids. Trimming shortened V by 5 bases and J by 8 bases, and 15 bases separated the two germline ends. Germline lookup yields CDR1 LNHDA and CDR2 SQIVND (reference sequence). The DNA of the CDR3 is TGTGCCAGTAGTGCGAGACTCGCTTTAGGGGAGCTGTTTTTT. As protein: CASSARLALGELFF.

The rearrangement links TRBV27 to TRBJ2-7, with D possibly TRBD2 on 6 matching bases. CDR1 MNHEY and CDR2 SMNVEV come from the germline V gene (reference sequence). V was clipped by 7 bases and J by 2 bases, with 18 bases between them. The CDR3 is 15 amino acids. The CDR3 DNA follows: TGTGCCAGCACCCTTGAGCCTTCGGGGGCCTACGAGCAGTACTTC. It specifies CASTLEPSGAYEQYF.

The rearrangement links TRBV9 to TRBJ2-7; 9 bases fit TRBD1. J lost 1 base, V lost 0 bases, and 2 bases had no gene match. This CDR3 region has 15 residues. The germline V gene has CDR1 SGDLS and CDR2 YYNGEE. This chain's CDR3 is CASSVEGQGSYEQYF. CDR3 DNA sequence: TGTGCCAGCAGCGTAGAGGGACAGGGATCCTACGAGCAGTACTTC.

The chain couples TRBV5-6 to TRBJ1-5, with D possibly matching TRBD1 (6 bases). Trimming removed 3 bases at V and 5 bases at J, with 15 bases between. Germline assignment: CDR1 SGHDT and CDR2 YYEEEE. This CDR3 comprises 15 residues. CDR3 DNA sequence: TGTGCCAGCAGCTATCTGGGGGGGGCAGATCAGCCCCAGCATTTT. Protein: CASSYLGGADQPQHF.

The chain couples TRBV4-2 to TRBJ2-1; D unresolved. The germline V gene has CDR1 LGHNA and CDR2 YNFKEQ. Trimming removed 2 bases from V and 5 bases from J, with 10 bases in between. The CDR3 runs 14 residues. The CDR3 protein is CASSQRSLDNEQFF. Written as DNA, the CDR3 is TGTGCCAGCAGCCAACGGAGTTTGGACAATGAGCAGTTCTTC.

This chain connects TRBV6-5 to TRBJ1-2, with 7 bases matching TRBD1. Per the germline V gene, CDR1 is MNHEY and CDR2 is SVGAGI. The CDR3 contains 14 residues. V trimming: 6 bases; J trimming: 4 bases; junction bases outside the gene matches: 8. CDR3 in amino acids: CASRFGGQPYGYTF. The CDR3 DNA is TGTGCCAGCAGGTTTGGGGGACAGCCCTATGGCTACACCTTC.

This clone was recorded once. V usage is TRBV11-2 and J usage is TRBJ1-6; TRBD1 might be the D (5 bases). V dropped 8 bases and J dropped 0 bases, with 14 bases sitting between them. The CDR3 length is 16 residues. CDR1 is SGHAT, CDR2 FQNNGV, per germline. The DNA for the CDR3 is TGTGCCAGCGGCCAGGGAGGGAGCTCCTATAATTCACCCCTCCACTTT. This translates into CASGQGGSSYNSPLHF.

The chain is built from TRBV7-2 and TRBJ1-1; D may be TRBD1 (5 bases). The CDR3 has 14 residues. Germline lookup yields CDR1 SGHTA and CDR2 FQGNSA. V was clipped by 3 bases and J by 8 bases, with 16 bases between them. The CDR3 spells CASSLRQSVKEAFF. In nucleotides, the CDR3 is TGTGCCAGCAGCTTGCGACAGTCAGTTAAAGAAGCTTTCTTT.